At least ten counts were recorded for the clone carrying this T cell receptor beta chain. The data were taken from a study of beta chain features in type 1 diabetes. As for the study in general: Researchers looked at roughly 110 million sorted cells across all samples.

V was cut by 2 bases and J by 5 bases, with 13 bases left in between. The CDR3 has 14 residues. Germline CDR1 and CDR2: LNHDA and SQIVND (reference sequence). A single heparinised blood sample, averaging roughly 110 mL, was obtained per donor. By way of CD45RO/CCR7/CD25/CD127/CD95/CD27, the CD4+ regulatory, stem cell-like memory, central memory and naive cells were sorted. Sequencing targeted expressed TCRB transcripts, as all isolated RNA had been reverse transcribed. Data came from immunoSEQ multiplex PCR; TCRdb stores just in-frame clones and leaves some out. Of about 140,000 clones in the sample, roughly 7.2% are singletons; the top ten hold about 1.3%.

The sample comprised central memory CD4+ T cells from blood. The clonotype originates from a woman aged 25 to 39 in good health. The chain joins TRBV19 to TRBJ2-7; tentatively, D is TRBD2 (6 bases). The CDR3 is CASSITGVGNEQYF. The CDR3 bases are TGTGCCAGTAGTATAACGGGAGTCGGGAACGAGCAGTACTTC.